The 13 T cell receptor beta chains in this list originate from one sample, sequenced in a study of human T cells and chemical hapten exposure. MiXCR, run by TCRdb on the RACE reads, gives a single entry per CDR3 protein. This table holds approximately 80,000 distinct CDR3 sequences, roughly 10% found once. This sample's time point: patch test 1, 2 weeks after DPC sensitization. Treatment: therapeutic diphenylcyclopropenone sensitization with weekly scalp DPC. The starting material was whole blood, obtained in connection with sensitization to the hapten diphenylcyclopropenone (DPC). The receptors stem from a woman in her forties or fifties with alopecia areata. Some clones in this sample may be carry-over from other donors' samples.

In this sample, this clonotype turned up a few times. The chain has TRBV4-3 and TRBJ2-3; D gene unclear. V dropped 0 bases and J dropped 4 bases, with 20 bases sitting between them. CDR3 size: 18 residues. In germline, CDR1 is LGHNA, CDR2 YSLEER. Here the CDR3 reads CASSQDQWTETRPDTQYF. The CDR3 coding sequence is TGCGCCAGCAGCCAAGATCAGTGGACGGAAACTCGGCCAGATACGCAGTATTTT.

The rearrangement joins TRBV20-1 to TRBJ2-7; tentative D call: TRBD1 (6 bases). V dropped 8 bases and J dropped 2 bases, with 19 bases sitting between them. The V gene's germline CDR1 is DFQATT and CDR2 SNEGSKA (reference sequence). The CDR3 sequence is 14 residues long. CDR3 protein: CSLLQDSVTYEQYF. CDR3 sequence (DNA): TGCAGTCTCCTCCAGGACAGTGTGACCTACGAGCAGTACTTC.

This clonotype was found many times. The chain uses TRBV14 and TRBJ2-7; unclear D gene. The V gene lost 0 bases and the J gene lost 3 bases, with 3 bases spanning the gap. The CDR3 has 12 amino acids. Germline CDR1 is SGHDN and CDR2 is FVKESK. The CDR3 reads CASSQDNYEQYF. DNA of the CDR3: TGTGCCAGCAGCCAAGACAACTACGAGCAGTACTTC.

This clonotype was observed a few times. The V gene is TRBV7-9, the J gene TRBJ2-7; D may be TRBD2 (5 bases). This CDR3 spans 13 amino acids. From germline, CDR1 is SEHNR and CDR2 FQNEAQ (reference sequence). V lost 5 bases and J lost 6, with 14 bases in between. CDR3 bases: TGTGCCAGCAGCCTAGAAGAGGGTCTCGAGCAGTACTTC. Residues: CASSLEEGLEQYF.

This clonotype was seen at least ten times. The rearrangement links TRBV7-2 to TRBJ2-5; 12 bases are shared with TRBD2. Germline CDR1 and CDR2: SGHTA and FQGNSA. CDR3 length: 17 residues. With V trimmed by 2 bases and J by 1 base, 5 bases remained unmatched. Here the CDR3 reads CASSLTPGLAGQETQYF. CDR3 DNA sequence: TGTGCCAGCAGCTTAACCCCGGGACTAGCGGGCCAAGAGACCCAGTACTTC.

For this clonotype: The junction does not match germline at one end; this may be a read error. The chain recombines TRBV7-8 with TRBJ2-3; D possibly corresponds to TRBD1 (6 bases). In germline, CDR1 is SGHVS, CDR2 FQNEAQ. This CDR3 comprises 12 residues. CDR3 loop: CASSSGDVGRDF. CDR3 in DNA: TGTGCCAGCAGCTCAGGGGACGTCGGCCGGGATTTT. The full variable domain, its missing parts supplied by reference TRBV7-8 and TRBJ2-3, is GAGVSQSPRYKVAKRGQDVALRCDPISGHVSLFWYQQALGQGPEFLTYFQNEAQLDKSGLPSDRFFAERPEGSVSTLKIQRTQQEDSAVYLCASSSGDVGRDFGPGTRLTVL.

This clonotype was picked up many times. J is TRBJ1-1 and V is TRBV9; TRBD1 agrees at 8 bases. J gave up 7 bases and V 3 bases, and 5 bases lay outside the gene matches. Germline-derived CDR1 and CDR2 are SGDLS and YYNGEE. The CDR3 length is 13 residues. The CDR3 sequence is CASSAQGAYEAFF. The DNA for the CDR3 is TGTGCCAGCAGCGCCCAGGGGGCTTATGAAGCTTTCTTT.

This clonotype was counted at least ten times. The CDR3, as DNA: TGTGCCAGCAGCTTAGGGACTAGCGGATATTCCGGGGCCAACGTCCTGACTTTC. This translates into CASSLGTSGYSGANVLTF. The chain carries TRBV7-3 and TRBJ2-6; TRBD2 matches 11 bases. The germline gives CDR1 SGHTA, CDR2 FQGTGA. This CDR3 contains 18 residues. V was clipped by 2 bases and J by 4 bases; unmatched bases: 7.

This chain connects TRBV7-9 to TRBJ2-7; no firm D call. Trimming stripped 3 bases from V and 5 bases from J, with 11 bases between. The CDR3 spans 13 residues. From germline, CDR1 is SEHNR and CDR2 FQNEAQ (reference sequence). This CDR3 reads CASSFTEVHEQYF. The CDR3 DNA reads as TGTGCCAGCAGCTTCACCGAGGTCCACGAGCAGTACTTC.

This CDR3 reads CASSSPVSLESKNIQYF. For the CDR3, the DNA is TGTGCCAGCAGCTCCCCCGTATCACTAGAGTCCAAAAACATTCAGTACTTC. This sequence joins TRBV7-3 and TRBJ2-4; D is possibly TRBD2 (5 bases). V was shortened by 4 bases and J by 2 bases, with 18 bases between the two germline ends. The CDR3 is 17 amino acids. Germline V lookup: CDR1 SGHTA, CDR2 FQGTGA. Supplemented by reference TRBV7-3 and TRBJ2-4, the full variable domain reads GAGVSQTPSNKVTEKGKYVELRCDPISGHTALYWYRQSLGQGPEFLIYFQGTGAADDSGLPNDRFFAVRPEGSVSTLKIQRTERGDSAVYLCASSSPVSLESKNIQYFGAGTRLSVL.

The chain couples TRBV7-9 to TRBJ2-1; D not certain. Trimming took off 2 bases at V and 3 bases at J, with 11 bases between the two ends. This CDR3 region has 15 residues. Germline V lookup: CDR1 SEHNR, CDR2 FQNEAQ (reference sequence). This CDR3 is CASSLSLAIYNEQFF. CDR3 nucleotide sequence: TGTGCCAGCAGCTTATCTCTTGCGATCTACAATGAGCAGTTCTTC.

A note on this clonotype: A read error is possible here, since a much larger clone lies one base away. The chain links TRBV28 to TRBJ2-4; D remains unclear. CDR1 MDHEN and CDR2 SYDVKM come from the germline V gene. V lost 5 bases and J 7 bases, leaving 12 bases between the germline ends. CDR3 length: 13 amino acids. CDR3 sequence reads: CASSTPPGNIQYF. DNA of the CDR3: TGTGCCAGCAGTACACCCCCGGGTAACATTCAGTACTTC. Drawing the rest from reference TRBV28 and TRBJ2-4, the complete variable domain is DVKVTQSSRYLVKRTGEKVFLECVQDMDHENMFWYRQDPGLGLRLIYFSYDVKMKEKGDIPEGYSVSREKKERFSLILESASTNQTSMYLCASSTPPGNIQYFGAGTRLSVL.

V gene TRBV28 combines with J gene TRBJ2-1; 8 nucleotides agree with TRBD1. V gave up 2 bases and J gave up 7 bases; unmatched junction bases: 7. There are 15 residues in the CDR3. The V gene's germline CDR1 is MDHEN and CDR2 SYDVKM. Here the CDR3 DNA reads TGTGCCAGCAGTTTAGGGGGGACAGGTAGGAATGAGCAGTTCTTC. Its translation is CASSLGGTGRNEQFF.